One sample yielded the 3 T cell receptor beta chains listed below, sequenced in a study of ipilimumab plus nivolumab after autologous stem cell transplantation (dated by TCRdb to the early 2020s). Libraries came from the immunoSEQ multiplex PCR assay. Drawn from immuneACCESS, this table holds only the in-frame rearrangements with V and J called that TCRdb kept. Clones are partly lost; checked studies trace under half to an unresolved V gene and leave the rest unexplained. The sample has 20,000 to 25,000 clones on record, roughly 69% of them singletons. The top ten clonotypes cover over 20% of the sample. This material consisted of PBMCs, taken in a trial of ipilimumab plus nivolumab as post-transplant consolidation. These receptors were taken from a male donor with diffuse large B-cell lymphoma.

The DNA of the CDR3 is TGTGCCACCAGCAGAGAGGTGGATTCACCCCTCCACTTT. Encoded protein: CATSREVDSPLHF. The V and J genes are TRBV15 and TRBJ1-6; D remains ambiguous. The CDR3 extends over 13 amino acids. Germline values: CDR1 LNHNV, CDR2 YYDKDF (reference sequence). The V gene lost 0 bases and the J gene lost 8 bases, with 5 bases spanning the gap.

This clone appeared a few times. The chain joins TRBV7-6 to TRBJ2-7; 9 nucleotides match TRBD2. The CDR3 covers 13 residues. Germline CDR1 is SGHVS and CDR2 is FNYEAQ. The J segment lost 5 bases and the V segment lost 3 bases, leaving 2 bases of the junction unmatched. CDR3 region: CASSLGLADEQYF. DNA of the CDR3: TGTGCCAGCAGCTTGGGACTAGCCGACGAGCAGTACTTC.

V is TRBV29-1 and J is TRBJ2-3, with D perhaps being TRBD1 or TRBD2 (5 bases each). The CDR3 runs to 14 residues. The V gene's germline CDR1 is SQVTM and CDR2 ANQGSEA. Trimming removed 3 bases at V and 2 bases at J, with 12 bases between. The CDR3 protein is CSVDLPGPTDTQYF. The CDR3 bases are TGCAGCGTTGATTTACCGGGACCCACAGATACGCAGTATTTT.